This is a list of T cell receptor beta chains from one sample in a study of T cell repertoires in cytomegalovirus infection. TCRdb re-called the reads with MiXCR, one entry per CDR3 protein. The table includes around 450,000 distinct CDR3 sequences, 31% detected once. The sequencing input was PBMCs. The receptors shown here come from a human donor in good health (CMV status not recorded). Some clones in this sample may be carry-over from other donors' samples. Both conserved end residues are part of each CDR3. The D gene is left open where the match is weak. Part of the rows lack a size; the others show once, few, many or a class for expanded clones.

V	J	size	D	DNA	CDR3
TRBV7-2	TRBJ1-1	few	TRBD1	TGTGCCAGCAGCCAATACAGGGGGGCTGAAGCTTTCTTT	CASSQYRGAEAFF
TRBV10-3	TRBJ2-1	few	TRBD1	TGTGCCATCAGTAACCCGGGACAGGGGTACAGTGAGCAGTTCTTC	CAISNPGQGYSEQFF
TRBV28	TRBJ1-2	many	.	TGTGCCAGCCTGACTTCCGGGACATTAACGGGAGTTAACTATGGCTACACCTTC	CASLTSGTLTGVNYGYTF
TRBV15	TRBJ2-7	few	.	TGTGCCACCAGCAGCGGAGGGAGGGGACAAAACGAGCAGTACTTC	CATSSGGRGQNEQYF
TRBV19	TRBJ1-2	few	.	TGTGCCAGTAGTATCAATAACTATGGCTACACCTTC	CASSINNYGYTF
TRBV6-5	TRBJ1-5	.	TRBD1	TGTGCCAGCAGTAAACGACAGGGAGGGCAGCCCCAGCATTTT	CASSKRQGGQPQHF
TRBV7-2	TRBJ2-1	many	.	TGTGCCAGCAGCATAAAAATCGGGCACCCCCTCTACAATGAGCAGTTCTTC	CASSIKIGHPLYNEQFF
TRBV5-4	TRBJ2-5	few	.	TGTGCCAGCAGCCTACCAAACTCGGGACAATCTGAGACCCAGTACTTC	CASSLPNSGQSETQYF
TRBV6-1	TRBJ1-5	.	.	TGTGCCAGCAGTGAAGGTTTTGGACAACCCGAGGATCAGCCCCAGCATTTT	CASSEGFGQPEDQPQHF
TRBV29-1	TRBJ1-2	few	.	TGCAGCGTTGAGGAGACACCTAACTTC	CSVEETPNF
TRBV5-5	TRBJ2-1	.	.	TGTGCCAGCAGCTCACAGGGAGGTGAAAATGAGCAGTTCTTC	CASSSQGGENEQFF
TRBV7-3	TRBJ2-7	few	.	TGTGCCAGCAGCTGCGAGGGCTGCGAGCAGTACTTC	CASSCEGCEQYF
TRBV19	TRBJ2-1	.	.	TGTGCCAGTAGTATAGCCGGGACTCGCTACAATGAGCAGTTCTTC	CASSIAGTRYNEQFF
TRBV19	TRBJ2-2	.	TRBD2	TGTGCCAGTATTATGGGACTAGCGGGGACCGGGGAGCTGTTTTTT	CASIMGLAGTGELFF
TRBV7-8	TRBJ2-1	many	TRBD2	TGTGCCAGCAGCTTAGTTGCTAGCGGGGCCAACGCGGGTGAGCAGTTCTTC	CASSLVASGANAGEQFF
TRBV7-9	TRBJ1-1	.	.	TGTGCCAGCAGCCTGTTGGGGGGGGTACCCACTGAAGCTTTCTTT	CASSLLGGVPTEAFF
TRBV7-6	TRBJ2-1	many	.	TGTGCCAGCAGCTTACAAAGGGGGACCGACTCCTACAATGAGCAGTTCTTC	CASSLQRGTDSYNEQFF
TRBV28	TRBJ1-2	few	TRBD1	TGTGCCAGCAGTATGGGACAGGGGTTCTACACCTTC	CASSMGQGFYTF
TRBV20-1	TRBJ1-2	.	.	TGCAGTGCTAGCAGAGGGATGTACTATGGCTACACCTTC	CSASRGMYYGYTF
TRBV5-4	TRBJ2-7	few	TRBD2	TGTGCCAGCAGCGTCTCTAGCGGGGGGGTCTCCTACGAGCAGTACTTC	CASSVSSGGVSYEQYF
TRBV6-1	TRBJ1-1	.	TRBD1	TGTGCCAGCAGTTGGGACAGGAAGAACACTGAAGCTTTCTTT	CASSWDRKNTEAFF
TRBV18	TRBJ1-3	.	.	TGTGCCAGCTCTCCGGGACCCTCCAATGGAAACACCATATATTTT	CASSPGPSNGNTIYF
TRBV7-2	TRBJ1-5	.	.	TGTGCCAGCAGCTTGGGAGAGGGAGGGTTTGTTAGCAATCAGCTCCAGCATTTT	CASSLGEGGFVSNQLQHF
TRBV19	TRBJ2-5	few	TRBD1	TGTGCCAGCAAGGGACAGGGTAGAGAGACCCAGTACTTC	CASKGQGRETQYF
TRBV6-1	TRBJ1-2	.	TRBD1	TGTGCCAGCAGTCCCGGACAGGGGCTACTCTATGGCTACACCTTC	CASSPGQGLLYGYTF
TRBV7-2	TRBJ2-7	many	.	TGTGCCAGCAGCTTGTTCGTCGGGCCCTCCTACGAGCAGTACTTC	CASSLFVGPSYEQYF
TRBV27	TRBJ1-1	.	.	TGTGCCAGCAGTTTATTGGGGTCCATGAACACTGAAGCTTTCTTT	CASSLLGSMNTEAFF
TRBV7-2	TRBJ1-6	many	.	TGTGCCAGCAGCTTGTTTAATTCACCCCTCCACTTT	CASSLFNSPLHF
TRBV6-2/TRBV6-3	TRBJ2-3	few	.	TGTGCCAGCAGTACCGGGGGCACAGATACGCAGTATTTT	CASSTGGTDTQYF
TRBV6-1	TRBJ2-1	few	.	TGTGCCAGCAGTGAAGTTGTCGGACTAGGGGGTGGGAATGAGCAGTTCTTC	CASSEVVGLGGGNEQFF
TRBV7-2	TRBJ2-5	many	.	TGTGCCAGCAGCTTACTTGTTAGCGTCGGGACCCAGTACTTC	CASSLLVSVGTQYF
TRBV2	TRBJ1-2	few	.	TGTGCCAGCAGTGAAAGGGGCAGATCTAACTATGGCTACACCTTC	CASSERGRSNYGYTF
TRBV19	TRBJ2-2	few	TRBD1	TGTGCCAGTAGCATGGACAGGGACACCGGGGAGCTGTTTTTT	CASSMDRDTGELFF
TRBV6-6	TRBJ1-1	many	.	TGTGCCAGCAGGCAGGGAATGAACACTGAAGCTTTCTTT	CASRQGMNTEAFF
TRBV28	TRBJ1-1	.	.	TGTGCCAGCAGTCAGGGACGACAGTCCTCCTTCGTCACTGAAGCTTTCTTT	CASSQGRQSSFVTEAFF
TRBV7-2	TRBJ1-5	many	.	TGTGCCAGCAGCTTTGGTTTGTCAGGGACCAATCAGCCCCAGCATTTT	CASSFGLSGTNQPQHF
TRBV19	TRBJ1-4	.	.	TGTGCCACCACGCTCTCTACAACTAATGAAAAACTGTTTTTT	CATTLSTTNEKLFF
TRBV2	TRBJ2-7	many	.	TGTGCCAGCAGTGGGGACTTCGCCTACGAGCAGTACTTC	CASSGDFAYEQYF